This note documents a single TCR beta chain sequence. The antigen is undetermined. Blood draws occurred at baseline, cycle 4 day 1, and cycle 7 day 1. This sample was included in a study of OX40 agonist ivuxolimab in advanced cancers. Study-level points and caveats: Circulating CD4+ and CD8+ T cells showed clonal expansion by week 6 at 0.1 to 3.0 mg/kg.

CDR3 length: 16 amino acids. CDR1 is LGHNA, CDR2 YSLEER, per germline. V was shortened by 1 base and J by 2 bases, with 13 bases between the two germline ends. The protocol was immunoSEQ multiplex PCR, while the TCRdb copy is restricted to in-frame clones and leaves out a portion. Of over 75,000 clones listed, around 91% are singletons. The rearrangement uses TRBV4-3 and TRBJ2-3; maybe TRBD2 (6 bases). This sample comprised CD4+ or CD8+ T cells sorted from blood, obtained in a trial of the OX40 agonist ivuxolimab. The clonotype originates from an adult with an advanced solid tumor such as melanoma, head and neck, liver or kidney cancer. The CDR3, as DNA: TGCGCCAGCAGCCAAGGCGTAGCGGCAGACACAGATACGCAGTATTTT. Its protein is CASSQGVAADTDTQYF.